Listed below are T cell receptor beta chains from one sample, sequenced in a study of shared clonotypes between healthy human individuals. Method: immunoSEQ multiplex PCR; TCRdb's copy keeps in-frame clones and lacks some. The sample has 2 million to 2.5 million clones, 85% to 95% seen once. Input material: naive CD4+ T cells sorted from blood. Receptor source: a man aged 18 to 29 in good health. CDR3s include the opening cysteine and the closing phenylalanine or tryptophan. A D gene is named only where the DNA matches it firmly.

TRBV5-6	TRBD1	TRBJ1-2	CASSRLDRDYGYTF	TGTGCCAGCAGCCGATTGGACAGGGACTATGGCTACACCTTC
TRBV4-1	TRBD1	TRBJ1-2	CASSQQGQGFGYTF	TGCGCCAGCAGCCAACAGGGACAGGGTTTTGGCTACACCTTC
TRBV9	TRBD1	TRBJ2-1	CASSVSGTDNEQFF	TGTGCCAGCAGCGTATCAGGGACAGACAATGAGCAGTTCTTC
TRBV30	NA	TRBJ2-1	CAWSPSYNEQFF	TGTGCCTGGAGTCCCTCCTACAATGAGCAGTTCTTC
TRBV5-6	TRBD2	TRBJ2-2	CASSLRTSGRNTGELFF	TGTGCCAGCAGCTTACGGACTAGCGGGAGGAACACCGGGGAGCTGTTTTTT
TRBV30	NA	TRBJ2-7	CALTRGTYEQYF	TGTGCCCTTACCCGCGGGACCTACGAGCAGTACTTC
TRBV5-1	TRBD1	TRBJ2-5	CASSDPQGAETQYF	TGCGCCAGCAGCGATCCACAGGGGGCCGAGACCCAGTACTTC
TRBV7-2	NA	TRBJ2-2	CASSFRGHTGELFF	TGTGCCAGCAGCTTTCGGGGTCACACCGGGGAGCTGTTTTTT
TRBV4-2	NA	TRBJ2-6	CASSQDLAVGANVLTF	TGTGCCAGCAGCCAAGACCTGGCGGTTGGGGCCAACGTCCTGACTTTC
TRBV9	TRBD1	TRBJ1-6	CASRGQGYNSPLHF	TGTGCCAGCAGGGGACAGGGGTATAATTCACCCCTCCACTTT
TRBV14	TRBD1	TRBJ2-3	CASSLQGAKITDTQYF	TGTGCCAGCAGCCTACAGGGGGCCAAGATCACAGATACGCAGTATTTT
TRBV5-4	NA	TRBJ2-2	CASSFGRTGELFF	TGTGCCAGCAGCTTTGGGCGCACCGGGGAGCTGTTTTTT
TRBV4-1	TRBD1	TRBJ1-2	CASSQGGQGFYGYTF	TGCGCCAGCAGCCAAGGGGGACAGGGCTTCTATGGCTACACCTTC